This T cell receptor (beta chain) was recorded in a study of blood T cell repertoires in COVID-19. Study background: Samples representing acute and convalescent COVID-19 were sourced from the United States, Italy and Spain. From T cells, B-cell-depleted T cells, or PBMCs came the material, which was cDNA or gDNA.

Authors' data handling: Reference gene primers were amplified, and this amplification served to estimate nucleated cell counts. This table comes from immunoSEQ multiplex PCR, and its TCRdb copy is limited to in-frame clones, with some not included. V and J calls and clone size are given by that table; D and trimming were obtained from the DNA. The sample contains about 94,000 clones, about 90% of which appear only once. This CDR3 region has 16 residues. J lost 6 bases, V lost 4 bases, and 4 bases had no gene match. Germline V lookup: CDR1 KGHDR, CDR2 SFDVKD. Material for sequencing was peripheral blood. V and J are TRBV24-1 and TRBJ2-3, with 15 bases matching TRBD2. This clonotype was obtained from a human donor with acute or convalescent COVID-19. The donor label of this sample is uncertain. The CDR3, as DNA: TGTGCCACCAGTGACTATGGGACTAGCGGGGGGGATACGCAGTATTTT. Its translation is CATSDYGTSGGDTQYF.